The 30 T cell receptor beta chains presented below share a single source sample, sequenced in a study of response to subunit inactivated influenza vaccine. MiXCR, applied by TCRdb to the RT-PCR reads, yields one record per CDR3 protein. The table shows about half a million distinct CDR3 sequences, with 7.6% occurring only once. The sample in question was PBMCs from blood, obtained approximately 25 months after vaccination. The source is a man between 50 and 69 years old who received an inactivated influenza vaccine.

This chain links TRBV25-1 with TRBJ1-2; D call uncertain. V lost 3 bases and J lost 4, with 3 bases in between. This CDR3 spans 11 amino acids. Germline V CDR1 and CDR2: MGHDK, SYGVNS. The CDR3 nucleotides are TGTGCCAGCAGTGACACCTATGGCTACACCTTC. It translates to CASSDTYGYTF.

This clonotype was seen a handful of times. The V gene is TRBV5-1, the J gene TRBJ2-3; 8 nucleotides align to TRBD1. With 0 bases clipped from V and 5 bases from J, the junction kept 11 bases outside the gene matches. CDR3 size: 17 residues. Germline CDR1 reads SGHRS; CDR2 reads YFSETQ. CDR3 sequence: CASSLAESGGWKDTQYF. The CDR3 nucleotides read TGCGCCAGCAGCTTGGCCGAGTCAGGGGGCTGGAAAGATACGCAGTATTTT.

This clonotype was recorded a few times. This chain connects TRBV28 to TRBJ2-7; D ambiguous. Trimming stripped 3 bases from V and 5 bases from J, with 14 bases between. The CDR3 has 14 amino acids. Per germline, CDR1 MDHEN and CDR2 SYDVKM. CDR3 DNA sequence: TGTGCCAGCAGTTTCCCAGGTTCAGGCAACGAGCAGTACTTC. It codes for CASSFPGSGNEQYF.

The chain carries TRBV15 and TRBJ1-2; TRBD1 matches at 8 bases. The CDR3 totals 18 residues. Germline CDR1 is LNHNV and CDR2 is YYDKDF (reference sequence). The V segment lost 5 bases and the J segment 0 bases; nucleotides outside the gene matches: 14. In DNA form, the CDR3 reads TGTGCCACCAGCGGCCGGGACAGGCCCACCTCTCCTAACTATGGCTACACCTTC. Translation: CATSGRDRPTSPNYGYTF. The whole variable domain, remainder taken from reference TRBV15 and TRBJ1-2, is DAMVIQNPRYQVTQFGKPVTLSCSQTLNHNVMYWYQQKSSQAPKLLFHYYDKDFNNEADTPDNFQSRRPNTSFCFLDIRSPGLGDTAMYLCATSGRDRPTSPNYGYTFGSGTRLTVV.

There are many counts of this clonotype. The chain combines TRBV12-3 or TRBV12-4 with TRBJ2-7, with D tentatively TRBD1 (5 bases). V dropped 8 bases and J dropped 0 bases, with 8 bases sitting between them. This CDR3 comprises 12 residues. The CDR3 here is CASRQNSYEQYF. CDR3 nucleotide sequence: TGTGCCAGCCGACAGAACTCCTACGAGCAGTACTTC.

This clonotype turned up a few times. The chain uses TRBV7-2 and TRBJ2-7; TRBD2 matches 8 bases. This CDR3 contains 15 residues. Germline CDR1 reads SGHTA; CDR2 reads FQGNSA. The V segment lost 5 bases and the J segment 7 bases; nucleotides outside the gene matches: 13. CDR3 protein: CASSLGLVSLGEQYF. The CDR3 nucleotides are TGTGCCAGCAGCCTGGGACTAGTTTCCTTGGGTGAGCAGTACTTC.

The V and J genes are TRBV28 and TRBJ1-2; D might be TRBD1 (6 bases). V lost 2 bases and J lost 1, with 14 bases in between. The CDR3 has 16 residues. CDR1 is MDHEN, CDR2 SYDVKM, per germline. The CDR3 DNA reads as TGTGCCAGCAGTTTAGGCTGGACAGACCTTAACTATGGCTACACCTTC. Its translation is CASSLGWTDLNYGYTF.

The genes are TRBV2 and TRBJ2-7, with 10 nucleotides matching TRBD1. CDR3 size: 15 residues. V dropped 7 bases and J dropped 3; count of bases not matched to a gene: 9. Germline CDR1 and CDR2: SNHLY and FYNNEI. CDR3 sequence: CASNAGTGVVYEQYF. The CDR3 DNA is TGTGCCAGCAATGCCGGGACAGGGGTTGTCTACGAGCAGTACTTC. The full variable domain, in which reference TRBV2 and TRBJ2-7 provide the parts outside the CDR3, is EPEVTQTPSHQVTQMGQEVILRCVPISNHLYFYWYRQILGQKVEFLVSFYNNEISEKSEIFDDQFSVERPDGSNFTLKIRSTKLEDSAMYFCASNAGTGVVYEQYFGPGTRLTVT.

This sequence joins TRBV3-1 and TRBJ2-7; tentatively, D is TRBD2 (6 bases). The V end was cut by 4 bases, the J end by 6 bases, with 16 bases between. The CDR3 has 14 residues. CDR1 is LGHDT and CDR2 is YNNKEL in the germline V gene (reference sequence). CDR3: CASSPGLLPVEQYF. CDR3 DNA: TGTGCCAGCAGCCCGGGACTTCTTCCGGTCGAGCAGTACTTC.

The chain has TRBV6-2 or TRBV6-3 and TRBJ2-7; 8 bases are a match to TRBD1. The CDR3 contains 13 residues. V was pared by 10 bases and J by 6 bases, with 11 bases of the junction left unmatched. Germline V gene sequence: CDR1 MNHEY, CDR2 SVGEGT. The DNA of the CDR3 is TGTGCCACCTTGGGGGACAGGAGGAGCGAGCAGTACTTC. Protein sequence: CATLGDRRSEQYF.

Only a few counts were recorded for this clonotype. This chain uses TRBV24-1 with TRBJ2-7, with 9 bases that match TRBD1. The CDR3 is 15 amino acids. Germline loops: CDR1 KGHDR, CDR2 SFDVKD. Trimming removed 3 bases from V and 5 bases from J; junction bases left unmatched: 7. The CDR3 spells CATSDPRTGVHEQYF. CDR3 in DNA: TGTGCCACCAGTGATCCCCGGACAGGGGTCCACGAGCAGTACTTC.

This clonotype was counted ten times or more. V usage is TRBV20-1 and J usage is TRBJ2-3, with D uncertain. The CDR3 runs to 13 residues. Trimming took off 4 bases at V and 2 bases at J, with 10 bases between the two ends. CDR1 and CDR2 from the germline V gene are DFQATT and SNEGSKA (reference sequence). For the CDR3, the DNA is TGCAGTGCTAACGACTTAGACACAGATACGCAGTATTTT. Translating it yields CSANDLDTDTQYF.

The table lists this clonotype with many counts. V and J are TRBV5-1 and TRBJ2-3; 7 bases are a match to TRBD1. The CDR3 has 15 amino acids. CDR1 is SGHRS, CDR2 YFSETQ, per germline. The J segment lost 1 base and the V segment lost 0 bases, leaving 2 bases of the junction unmatched. The CDR3 sequence: CASSLAGQRTDTQYF. DNA for the CDR3: TGCGCCAGCAGCTTGGCGGGACAGCGCACAGATACGCAGTATTTT.

V usage is TRBV20-1 and J usage is TRBJ2-7; 10 bases map to TRBD2. Germline CDR1 DFQATT, CDR2 SNEGSKA (reference sequence). With 0 bases clipped from V and 2 bases from J, the junction kept 4 bases outside the gene matches. The CDR3 consists of 15 residues. CDR3 sequence: CSARDGSGGTYEQYF. The CDR3, as DNA: TGCAGTGCTAGAGATGGTAGCGGGGGGACCTACGAGCAGTACTTC.

This clonotype was counted many times. The rearrangement uses TRBV6-6 and TRBJ2-1; the match to TRBD1 covers 7 bases. J lost 1 base, V lost 7 bases, and 1 base had no gene match. CDR3 length: 13 amino acids. Germline-derived CDR1 and CDR2 are MNHNY and SVGAGI (reference sequence). CDR3 in amino acids: CASNRGSYNEQFF. The CDR3 DNA sequence: TGTGCCAGCAACAGGGGTTCCTACAATGAGCAGTTCTTC.

CDR3 sequence reads: CASSRSRQYTDTQYF. CDR3 DNA sequence: TGTGCCAGCAGCCGAAGCCGACAGTACACAGATACGCAGTATTTT. The chain uses TRBV3-1 and TRBJ2-3; TRBD1 is a possible D gene (5 bases). The V gene lost 4 bases and the J gene lost 2 bases, with 13 bases spanning the gap. This CDR3 region has 15 residues. Germline values: CDR1 LGHDT, CDR2 YNNKEL (reference sequence).

This clonotype was detected many times. This chain joins TRBV10-3 and TRBJ2-7, with D perhaps TRBD1 (5 bases). This CDR3 spans 15 amino acids. Trimming pared 3 bases from V and 0 bases from J, leaving 12 bases between. Germline V gene lookup returns CDR1 ENHRY and CDR2 SYGVKD. The CDR3 DNA is TGTGCCATCAGTGAATTGGGGCAGGGCTCCTACGAGCAGTACTTC. Its translation: CAISELGQGSYEQYF.

The V gene is TRBV7-2, the J gene TRBJ2-1; D gene unclear. Trimming removed 1 base at V and 2 bases at J, with 12 bases between. Germline assignment: CDR1 SGHTA and CDR2 FQGNSA. This CDR3 contains 16 residues. The CDR3 loop reads CASSLGLDPAYNEQFF. In DNA, the CDR3 is TGTGCCAGCAGCTTAGGGTTAGACCCCGCCTACAATGAGCAGTTCTTC.

This clonotype was seen more than once but under ten times. V gene TRBV7-3 combines with J gene TRBJ2-7; D might be TRBD1 or TRBD2, each matching 5 bases. The V gene's germline CDR1 is SGHTA and CDR2 FQGTGA. This CDR3 has 14 residues. V lost 2 bases and J 5 bases, leaving 13 bases between the germline ends. In DNA, the CDR3 is TGTGCCAGCAGCTTAGGGGGTAGTTCGCACGAGCAGTACTTC. It encodes CASSLGGSSHEQYF. The variable domain in full, with the rest retrieved from reference TRBV7-3 and TRBJ2-7, is GAGVSQTPSNKVTEKGKYVELRCDPISGHTALYWYRQSLGQGPEFLIYFQGTGAADDSGLPNDRFFAVRPEGSVSTLKIQRTERGDSAVYLCASSLGGSSHEQYFGPGTRLTVT.

This rearrangement joins TRBV5-1 to TRBJ2-1; 9 positions match TRBD1. Germline-derived CDR1 and CDR2 are SGHRS and YFSETQ. CDR3 length: 15 amino acids. With V trimmed by 4 bases and J by 9 bases, 11 bases remained unmatched. In DNA form, the CDR3 reads TGCGCCAGCAGCATTTCGTCGGGACAGGGCCGTGAGCAGTTCTTC. The encoded protein is CASSISSGQGREQFF. Drawing the rest from reference TRBV5-1 and TRBJ2-1, the complete variable domain is KAGVTQTPRYLIKTRGQQVTLSCSPISGHRSVSWYQQTPGQGLQFLFEYFSETQRNKGNFPGRFSGRQFSNSRSEMNVSTLELGDSALYLCASSISSGQGREQFFGPGTRLTVL.

The chain couples TRBV11-3 to TRBJ2-2, with 11 bases that match TRBD2. There are 17 residues in the CDR3. The J segment lost 1 base and the V segment lost 2 bases, leaving 3 bases of the junction unmatched. Germline V gene lookup returns CDR1 SGHNT and CDR2 YENEEA. The CDR3 is CASSLTSGGQNTGELFF. The DNA for the CDR3 is TGTGCCAGCAGCTTAACTAGCGGGGGCCAGAACACCGGGGAGCTGTTTTTT.

The chain carries TRBV27 and TRBJ1-2; the match to TRBD1 covers 11 bases. V shed 5 bases, J shed 4 bases, and the junction held 6 bases outside the gene matches. Per the germline V gene, CDR1 is MNHEY and CDR2 is SMNVEV (reference sequence). The CDR3 extends over 15 amino acids. The CDR3 region is CASSPDRGLGYGYTF. CDR3 bases: TGTGCCAGCAGTCCGGACAGGGGGCTCGGCTATGGCTACACCTTC.

Of note for this clonotype: This may arise from a read error, as a much more abundant clone is one base away. The V call is TRBV28, the J call TRBJ2-3; D is unclear. V was cut by 2 bases and J by 8 bases, with 14 bases left in between. This CDR3 spans 14 amino acids. Germline V gene sequence: CDR1 MDHEN, CDR2 SYDVKM. This CDR3 is CASSLSRPAATQYF. As DNA, the CDR3 is TGTGCCAGCAGTTTAAGCCGGCCGGCAGCTACGCAGTATTTT. The full variable domain, in which reference TRBV28 and TRBJ2-3 provide the parts outside the CDR3, is DVKVTQSSRYLVKRTGEKVFLECVQDMDHENMFWYRQDPGLGLRLIYFSYDVKMKEKGDIPEGYSVSREKKERFSLILESASTNQTSMYLCASSLSRPAATQYFGPGTRLTVL.

This clonotype was recorded at least ten times. This chain connects TRBV14 to TRBJ2-1; D unresolved. Trimming removed 2 bases at V and 0 bases at J, with 8 bases between. Germline-derived CDR1 and CDR2 are SGHDN and FVKESK. The CDR3 covers 15 residues. The CDR3 region has the DNA TGTGCCAGCAGCCAACCGCCAAGCTCCTACAATGAGCAGTTCTTC. Protein sequence: CASSQPPSSYNEQFF.

This sequence joins TRBV7-9 and TRBJ1-4; D is unresolved. Germline lookup yields CDR1 SEHNR and CDR2 FQNEAQ (reference sequence). The CDR3 has 15 amino acids. V dropped 5 bases and J dropped 0 bases, with 10 bases sitting between them. Here the CDR3 reads CASSPRVATNEKLFF. The CDR3 coding sequence is TGTGCCAGCAGCCCGAGGGTTGCAACTAATGAAAAACTGTTTTTT.

DNA of the CDR3: TGTGCCACCCAATTATCGGGGCAGGGAGAGCCCGGGGAGCTGTTTTTT. Translated, it gives CATQLSGQGEPGELFF. The chain recombines TRBV15 with TRBJ2-2, with D perhaps being TRBD1 or TRBD2 (5 bases each). This CDR3 has 16 residues. The ends were cut back, 8 bases at V and 6 bases at J, with 22 bases in the middle. Germline values: CDR1 LNHNV, CDR2 YYDKDF (reference sequence). Using reference TRBV15 and TRBJ2-2 for the parts outside the CDR3, the full variable domain is DAMVIQNPRYQVTQFGKPVTLSCSQTLNHNVMYWYQQKSSQAPKLLFHYYDKDFNNEADTPDNFQSRRPNTSFCFLDIRSPGLGDTAMYLCATQLSGQGEPGELFFGEGSRLTVL.

This clonotype was seen a handful of times. The V and J genes are TRBV6-2 or TRBV6-3 and TRBJ2-5; D ambiguous. Deletions cut 5 bases from V and 4 bases from J, with 5 bases between. CDR3 length equals 11 residues. Per germline, CDR1 MNHEY and CDR2 SVGEGT. The CDR3 DNA sequence: TGTGCCAGCAGTCGCTCAGAGACCCAGTACTTC. Translated: CASSRSETQYF.

This chain links TRBV20-1 with TRBJ2-4, with TRBD2 identical over 10 bases. The CDR3 runs 13 residues. Germline V gives CDR1 DFQATT, CDR2 SNEGSKA (reference sequence). V trimming: 4 bases; J trimming: 8 bases; junction bases outside the gene matches: 5. The chain's CDR3 is CSATPSGRYIQYF. DNA of the CDR3: TGCAGTGCTACCCCTAGCGGGAGATACATTCAGTACTTC.

This clonotype has a count of ten or more. The rearrangement joins TRBV20-1 to TRBJ2-7; D uncertain. V gave up 3 bases and J gave up 5 bases, with 26 bases separating them. The length of the CDR3 is 17 residues. CDR1 is DFQATT and CDR2 is SNEGSKA in the germline V gene (reference sequence). The CDR3: CSASRLGWTAKEDEQYF. The CDR3 coding sequence is TGCAGTGCTAGTAGGCTAGGTTGGACGGCCAAAGAGGACGAGCAGTACTTC.

This clonotype was seen many times. J is TRBJ2-3 and V is TRBV29-1, with D possibly being TRBD2 (5 bases). V lost 6 bases and J 6 bases, leaving 13 bases between the germline ends. CDR3 length: 12 residues. Germline V lookup: CDR1 SQVTM, CDR2 ANQGSEA. DNA for the CDR3: TGCAGCGTGAGCCAAGCGGTGGATACGCAGTATTTT. This sequence encodes CSVSQAVDTQYF.